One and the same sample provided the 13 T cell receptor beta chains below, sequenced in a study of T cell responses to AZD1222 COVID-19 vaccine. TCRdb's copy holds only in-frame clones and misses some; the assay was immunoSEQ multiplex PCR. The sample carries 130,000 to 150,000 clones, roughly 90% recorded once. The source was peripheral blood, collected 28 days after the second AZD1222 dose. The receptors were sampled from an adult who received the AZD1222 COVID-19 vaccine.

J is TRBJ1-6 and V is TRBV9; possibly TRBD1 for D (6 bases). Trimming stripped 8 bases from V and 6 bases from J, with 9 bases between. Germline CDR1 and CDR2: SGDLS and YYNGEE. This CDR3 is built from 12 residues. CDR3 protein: CASGQPNSPLHF. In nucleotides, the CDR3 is TGTGCCAGTGGACAGCCTAATTCACCCCTCCACTTT.

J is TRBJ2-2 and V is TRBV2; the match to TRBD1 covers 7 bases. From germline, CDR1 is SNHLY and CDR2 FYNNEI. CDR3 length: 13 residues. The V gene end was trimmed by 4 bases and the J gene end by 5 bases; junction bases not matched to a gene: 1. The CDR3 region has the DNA TGTGCCAGCAGTGGACAGGGAACCGGGGAGCTGTTTTTT. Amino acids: CASSGQGTGELFF.

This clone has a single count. The CDR3 here is CASSWGGGELFF. The CDR3 region has the DNA TGTGCCAGCAGTTGGGGAGGCGGGGAGCTGTTTTTT. This chain uses TRBV12-3 or TRBV12-4 with TRBJ2-2, with a tentative D call TRBD2 (6 bases). With 4 bases removed from V and 7 bases from J, the gap between germline ends came to 7 bases. CDR3 size: 12 residues.

CDR3 DNA: TGTGCCAGCAGCTTGCTCCTTGATCAGCCCCAGCATTTT. Its protein is CASSLLLDQPQHF. The chain employs TRBV5-5 and TRBJ1-5; D not certain. The V and J ends lost 1 base and 5 bases respectively, with 7 bases between them. The CDR3 has 13 amino acids. The V gene's germline CDR1 is SGHKS and CDR2 YYEKEE (reference sequence).

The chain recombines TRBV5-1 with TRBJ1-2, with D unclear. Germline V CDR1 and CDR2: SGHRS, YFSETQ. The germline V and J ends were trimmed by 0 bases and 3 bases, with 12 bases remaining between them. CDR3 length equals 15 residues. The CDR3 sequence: CASSLVPTPDYGYTF. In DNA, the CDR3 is TGCGCCAGCAGCTTGGTCCCCACCCCGGACTATGGCTACACCTTC.

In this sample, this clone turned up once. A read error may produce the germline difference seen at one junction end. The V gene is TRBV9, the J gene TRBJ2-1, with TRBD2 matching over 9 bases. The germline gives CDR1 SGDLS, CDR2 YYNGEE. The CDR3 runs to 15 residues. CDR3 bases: TGCCCCCCCCGCGCGGGGGGCGGGGGGGGCAATGAGCAGTTCTTC. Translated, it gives CPPRAGGGGGNEQFF.

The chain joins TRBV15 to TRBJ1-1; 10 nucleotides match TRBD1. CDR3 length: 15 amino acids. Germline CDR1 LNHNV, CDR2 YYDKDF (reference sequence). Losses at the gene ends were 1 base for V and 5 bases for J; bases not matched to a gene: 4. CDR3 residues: CATSRGDRGPTEAFF. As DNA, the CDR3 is TGTGCCACCAGCAGAGGGGACAGGGGACCGACTGAAGCTTTCTTT.

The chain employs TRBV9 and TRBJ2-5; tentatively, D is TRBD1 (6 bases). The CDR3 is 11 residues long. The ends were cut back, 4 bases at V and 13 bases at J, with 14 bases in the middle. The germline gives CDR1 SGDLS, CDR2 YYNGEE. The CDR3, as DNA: TGTGCCAGCAGCCCCCGGGACATGCTGTACTTC. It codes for CASSPRDMLYF. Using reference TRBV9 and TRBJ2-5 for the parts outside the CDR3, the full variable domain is DSGVTQTPKHLITATGQRVTLRCSPRSGDLSVYWYQQSLDQGLQFLIQYYNGEERAKGNILERFSAQQFPDLHSELNLSSLELGDSALYFCASSPRDMLYFGPGTRLLVL.

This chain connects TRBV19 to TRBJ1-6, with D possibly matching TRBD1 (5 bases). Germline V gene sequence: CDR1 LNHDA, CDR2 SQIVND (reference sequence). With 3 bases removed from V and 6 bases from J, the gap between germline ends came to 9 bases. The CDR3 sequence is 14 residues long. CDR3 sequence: CASSMGVGNSPLHF. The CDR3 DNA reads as TGTGCCAGTAGTATGGGGGTTGGTAATTCACCCCTCCACTTT. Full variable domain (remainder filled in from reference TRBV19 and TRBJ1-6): DGGITQSPKYLFRKEGQNVTLSCEQNLNHDAMYWYRQDPGQGLRLIYYSQIVNDFQKGDIAEGYSVSREKKESFPLTVTSAQKNPTAFYLCASSMGVGNSPLHFGNGTRLTVT.

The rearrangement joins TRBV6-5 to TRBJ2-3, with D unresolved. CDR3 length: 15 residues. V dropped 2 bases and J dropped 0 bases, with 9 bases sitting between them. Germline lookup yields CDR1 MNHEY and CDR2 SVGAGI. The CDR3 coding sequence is TGTGCCAGCAGTTACGCAGACCTTAGCACAGATACGCAGTATTTT. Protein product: CASSYADLSTDTQYF.

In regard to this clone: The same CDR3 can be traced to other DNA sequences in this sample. CDR3 coding DNA: TGTGCCAGCAGCCTCGGAACCCTGAACACTGAAGCTTTCTTT. Its translation is CASSLGTLNTEAFF. V usage is TRBV7-9 and J usage is TRBJ1-1; the D is unclear. From germline, CDR1 is SEHNR and CDR2 FQNEAQ (reference sequence). CDR3 size: 14 residues. Trimming took off 5 bases at V and 0 bases at J, with 10 bases between the two ends. Based on the CDR3 plus reference TRBV7-9 and TRBJ1-1, the full variable domain is DTGVSQNPRHKITKRGQNVTFRCDPISEHNRLYWYRQTLGQGPEFLTYFQNEAQLEKSRLLSDRFSAERPKGSFSTLEIQRTEQGDSAMYLCASSLGTLNTEAFFGQGTRLTVV.

CDR3 residues: CASSRSGTDNSPLHF. The CDR3 DNA follows: TGCGCCAGCAGCCGGTCCGGGACAGATAATTCACCCCTCCACTTT. The V call is TRBV5-1, the J call TRBJ1-6, with 7 bases fitting TRBD1. Germline CDR1 and CDR2: SGHRS and YFSETQ. This CDR3 spans 15 amino acids. The V segment lost 4 bases and the J segment 5 bases; nucleotides outside the gene matches: 6.

The CDR3 is CASSPYYTQYF. CDR3 sequence (DNA): TGCGCCAGCAGTCCTTACTATACCCAGTACTTC. The chain recombines TRBV23-1 with TRBJ2-5, with no clear D. TRBV23-1 is an open reading frame whose function is uncertain. The ends were cut back, 4 bases at V and 8 bases at J, with 8 bases in the middle. The CDR3 has 11 amino acids.